This T cell receptor beta chain was found in a study of T cell repertoires in cytomegalovirus infection (dated by TCRdb to the late 2010s). Regarding the research as a whole: The HLA type of each donor mattered for the analysis, because public TCR beta signatures pointed to carriage of CMV infection along with the matching HLA type.

CDR3 length: 19 amino acids, cysteine to phenylalanine. The DNA shown is the 57-base CDR3, in frame from base 1. CDR1 and CDR2, looked up from the germline V gene (reference sequence), are DFQATT and SNEGSKA. V is cut back by 0 bases and J by 0 bases, with 10 bases in the junction unmatched. The listed sequencing device is Illumina HiSeq 1500. The raw public data were reprocessed by TCRdb itself: fastp quality trimming at Q25, MiXCR clonotype calling, in-frame beta chains only. Under each unique CDR3 protein, matching rows form one entry showing the most common genes and DNA. Counted in this sample were under 850,000 distinct CDR3 sequences; roughly 35% of them appeared once. More than 2.5% of the sample goes to the ten largest clones. To note about this clonotype: Its recognized antigen is unknown. Base-call qualities are not available, and no considerably larger clone is one nucleotide away.

The research as a whole found: The ex vivo response was dominated by HLA-C-restricted CMV-specific TCR beta clonotypes, which also provided the single most frequent clonotype in two of eight donors. In both this cohort and an independent cohort of some 350 donors, the cumulative frequency of public TCR beta family members distinguished carriers of CMV infection plus the relevant HLA type.

The sequence links TRBV20-1 to TRBJ2-2, with TRBD2 matching 10 junction bases. This clonotype was obtained from a human donor in good health (CMV status not recorded). Some clones in this sample may be carry-over from other donors' samples. The sample was PBMCs. CDR3 loop: CSARDALSSGGTNTGELFF. The DNA reads as follows: TGCAGTGCTAGAGACGCTCTGTCTAGCGGGGGTACGAACACCGGGGAGCTGTTTTTT.